The subject of this entry is one T cell receptor (beta chain). These data are taken from a study of blood T cell repertoires in COVID-19. Study information: There were acute and convalescent COVID-19 samples, and they came from the United States, Italy and Spain. PBMCs, B-cell-depleted T cells, or T cells provided the cDNA or gDNA that made up the material.

In the original analysis: Reference gene primer amplification yielded estimated nucleated cell counts. The assay was immunoSEQ multiplex PCR, and TCRdb's table has in-frame clones only and misses some. V and J calls plus clone size are reproduced from that table; the DNA served to infer D and trimming. The profile shows under 250,000 clones, 82% of them singletons. The CDR3 totals 13 residues. CDR1 is SGHNT, CDR2 YENEEA, per germline. Trimming took off 3 bases at V and 4 bases at J, with 8 bases between the two ends. The J gene is TRBJ2-3, the V gene TRBV11-3; no clear D. The TCR originated in a woman aged 80 or over with acute or convalescent COVID-19. Sequencing was done on a sample of peripheral blood. CDR3 amino acids: CASSLESADTQYF. DNA for the CDR3: TGTGCCAGCAGCTTGGAGAGTGCAGATACGCAGTATTTT.